This T cell receptor beta chain was observed in a study of T cell repertoires in cytomegalovirus infection. Study context: From public TCR beta signatures came an indication of both CMV infection and matching HLA type.

Trimming pared 5 bases from V and 7 bases from J, leaving 22 bases between. Germline assignment: CDR1 SEHNR and CDR2 FQNEAQ (reference sequence). CDR3 length: 16 residues. Study-wide findings and caveats: There were carriers of CMV plus the relevant HLA, and cumulative public TCR beta family frequency identified them.

TCRdb re-derived calls from the reads in MiXCR, one entry per CDR3 protein. The sample records roughly 180,000 distinct CDR3 sequences, 17% being singletons. On this clonotype: As yet, its antigen is unknown.

The sample taken for sequencing was CD8+ T cells from PBMCs. The V call is TRBV7-9, the J call TRBJ2-3; D is possibly TRBD1 or TRBD2 (5 bases each). This TCR was sampled from a human donor in good health (CMV status not recorded). Some clones in this sample may be carry-over from other donors' samples. In DNA, the CDR3 is TGTGCCAGCAGCCCCGGGACCTCCGCAGTCTTTCATACGCAGTATTTT. Translated: CASSPGTSAVFHTQYF.